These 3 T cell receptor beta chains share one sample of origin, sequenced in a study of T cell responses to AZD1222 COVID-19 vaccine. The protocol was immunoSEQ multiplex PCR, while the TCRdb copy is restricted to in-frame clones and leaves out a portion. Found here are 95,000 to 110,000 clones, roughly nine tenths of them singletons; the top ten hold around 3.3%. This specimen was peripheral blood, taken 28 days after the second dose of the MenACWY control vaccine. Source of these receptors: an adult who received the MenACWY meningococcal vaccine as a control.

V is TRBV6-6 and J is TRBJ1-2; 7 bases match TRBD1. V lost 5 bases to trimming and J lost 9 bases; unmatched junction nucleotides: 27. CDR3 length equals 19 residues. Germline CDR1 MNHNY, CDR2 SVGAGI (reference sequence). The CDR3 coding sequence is TGTGCCAGCAGTCCCCAAGGATTAGGACAGGAGGCCGCGGGGTCTAGCTACACCTTC. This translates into CASSPQGLGQEAAGSSYTF.

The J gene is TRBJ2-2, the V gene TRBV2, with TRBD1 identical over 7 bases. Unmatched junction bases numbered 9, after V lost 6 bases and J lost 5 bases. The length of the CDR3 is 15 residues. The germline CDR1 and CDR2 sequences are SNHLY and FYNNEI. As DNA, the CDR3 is TGTGCCAGCAGCCGGCCACAGGGGTTGACCGGGGAGCTGTTTTTT. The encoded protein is CASSRPQGLTGELFF.

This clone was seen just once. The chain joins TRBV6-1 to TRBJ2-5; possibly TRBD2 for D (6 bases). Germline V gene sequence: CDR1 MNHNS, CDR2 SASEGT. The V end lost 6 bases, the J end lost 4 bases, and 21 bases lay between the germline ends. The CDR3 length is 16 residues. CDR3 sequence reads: CASSEHRLTSVETQYF. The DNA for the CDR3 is TGTGCCAGCAGCGAACATAGGCTGACTAGTGTAGAGACCCAGTACTTC.